Each of the 8 T cell receptor beta chains below was sequenced from the same sample in a study of T cell responses to AZD1222 COVID-19 vaccine. TCRdb's copy holds only in-frame clones and misses some; the assay was immunoSEQ multiplex PCR. The sample contains 110,000 to 150,000 clones, 93% of which appear only once. This material consisted of peripheral blood, taken on day 0 of AZD1222 vaccination. The receptors were gathered from an adult in good health.

This chain uses TRBV27 with TRBJ1-1; 7 positions agree with TRBD1. In germline, CDR1 is MNHEY, CDR2 SMNVEV (reference sequence). Trimming took 5 bases from V and 1 from J; bases not matched to a gene: 16. CDR3 length: 18 residues. DNA for the CDR3: TGTGCCAGCAGTCTCCGGCAGGGGGGAACGGGGTCGAACACTGAAGCTTTCTTT. Translation: CASSLRQGGTGSNTEAFF.

The V gene is TRBV5-1, the J gene TRBJ1-2; 7 bases match TRBD1. The junction had 8 bases not matched to a gene; V was cut back by 5 bases and J by 4 bases. This CDR3 has 14 residues. The germline V gene has CDR1 SGHRS and CDR2 YFSETQ. The DNA for the CDR3 is TGCGCCAGCAGACTACAGGGGAGTAGCTATGGCTACACCTTC. This codes for CASRLQGSSYGYTF.

This clone has only one observation. The chain uses TRBV28 and TRBJ1-5, with a tentative D call TRBD1 (5 bases). CDR1 and CDR2 from the germline V gene are MDHEN and SYDVKM. The V gene lost 1 base and the J gene lost 3 bases, with 10 bases spanning the gap. This CDR3 region has 15 residues. The CDR3 coding sequence is TGTGCCAGCAGTTTATCGGCAGGGTTCAATCAGCCCCAGCATTTT. Translating gives CASSLSAGFNQPQHF.

This clone was detected only once. This chain connects TRBV10-1 to TRBJ2-7; TRBD2 matches 8 bases. CDR1 is WNHNN, CDR2 SYGVQD, per germline (reference sequence). CDR3 size: 12 residues. Unmatched junction bases numbered 0, after V lost 4 bases and J lost 4 bases. The CDR3 is CASSASGYEQYF. CDR3 nucleotides: TGCGCCAGCAGTGCTAGCGGGTACGAGCAGTACTTC.

The V and J genes are TRBV25-1 and TRBJ1-2; D uncertain. Germline CDR1 is MGHDK and CDR2 is SYGVNS. CDR3 length: 14 residues. Trimming shortened V by 5 bases and J by 4 bases, and 14 bases separated the two germline ends. The CDR3: CASSSDPFLYGYTF. For the CDR3, the DNA is TGTGCCAGCAGTTCGGACCCTTTCCTCTATGGCTACACCTTC.

The CDR3 region has the DNA TGTGCCAGCAGTTTATTGGGGAAAGCTTTCTTT. Translating gives CASSLLGKAFF. V usage is TRBV28 and J usage is TRBJ1-1; no clear D gene. This CDR3 region has 11 residues. V lost 1 base, J lost 9 bases, and 6 bases lay in between. The germline V gene has CDR1 MDHEN and CDR2 SYDVKM.

This chain links TRBV6-2 or TRBV6-3 with TRBJ2-1; D is perhaps TRBD2 (6 bases). Trimming removed 3 bases at V and 5 bases at J, with 17 bases between. The germline gives CDR1 MNHEY, CDR2 SVGEGT. This CDR3 is 16 amino acids long. The CDR3 is CASSYFGRESDNEQFF. CDR3 DNA: TGTGCCAGCAGTTATTTCGGACGGGAGTCTGACAATGAGCAGTTCTTC.

The chain carries TRBV5-1 and TRBJ2-7, with D tentatively TRBD1 (6 bases). The CDR3 runs to 14 residues. V was clipped by 4 bases and J by 2 bases, with 13 bases between them. Germline V gene sequence: CDR1 SGHRS, CDR2 YFSETQ. In DNA, the CDR3 is TGCGCCAGCAGCCCCGGGACACAAACCTACGAGCAGTACTTC. Translating it yields CASSPGTQTYEQYF. The variable domain in full, completed from reference TRBV5-1 and TRBJ2-7, reads KAGVTQTPRYLIKTRGQQVTLSCSPISGHRSVSWYQQTPGQGLQFLFEYFSETQRNKGNFPGRFSGRQFSNSRSEMNVSTLELGDSALYLCASSPGTQTYEQYFGPGTRLTVT.